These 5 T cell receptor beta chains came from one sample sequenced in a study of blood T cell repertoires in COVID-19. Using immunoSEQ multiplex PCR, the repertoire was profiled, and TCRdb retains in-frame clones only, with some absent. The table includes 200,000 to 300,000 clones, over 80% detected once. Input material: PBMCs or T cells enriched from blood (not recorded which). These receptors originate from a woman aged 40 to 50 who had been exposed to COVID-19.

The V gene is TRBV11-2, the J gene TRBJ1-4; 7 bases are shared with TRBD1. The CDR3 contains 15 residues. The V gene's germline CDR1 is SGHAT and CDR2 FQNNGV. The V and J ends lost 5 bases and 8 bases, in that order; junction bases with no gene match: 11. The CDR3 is CASSVPTGSGEKLFF. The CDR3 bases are TGTGCCAGCAGCGTCCCGACAGGGAGTGGAGAAAAACTGTTTTTT.

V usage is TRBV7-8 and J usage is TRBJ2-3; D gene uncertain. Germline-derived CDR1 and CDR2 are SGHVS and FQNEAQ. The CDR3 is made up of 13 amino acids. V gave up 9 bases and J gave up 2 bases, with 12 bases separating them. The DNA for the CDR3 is TGTGCCAGTTCCCCCTCTACCACAGATACGCAGTATTTT. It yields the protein CASSPSTTDTQYF.

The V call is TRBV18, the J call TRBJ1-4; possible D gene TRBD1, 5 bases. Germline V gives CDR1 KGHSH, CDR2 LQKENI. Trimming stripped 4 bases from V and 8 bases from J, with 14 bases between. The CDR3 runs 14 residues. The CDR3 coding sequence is TGTGCCAGCTCACGCTGGGGGGTTAACGAAAAACTGTTTTTT. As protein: CASSRWGVNEKLFF.

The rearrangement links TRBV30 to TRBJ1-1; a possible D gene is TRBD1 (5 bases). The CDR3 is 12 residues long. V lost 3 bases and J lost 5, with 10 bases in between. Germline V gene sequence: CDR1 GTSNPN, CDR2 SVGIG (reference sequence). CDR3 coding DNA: TGTGCCTGGAGGGGGGGAAGGACTGAAGCTTTCTTT. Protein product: CAWRGGRTEAFF.

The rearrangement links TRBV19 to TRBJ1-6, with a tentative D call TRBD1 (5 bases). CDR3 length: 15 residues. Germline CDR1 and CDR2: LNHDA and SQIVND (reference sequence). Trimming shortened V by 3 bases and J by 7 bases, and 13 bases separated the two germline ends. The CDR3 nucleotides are TGTGCCAGTAGTATCGTACAGGACCTCAATTCACCCCTCCACTTT. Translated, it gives CASSIVQDLNSPLHF.